The clone carrying this T cell receptor beta chain was counted ten times or more. CDR1 SEHNR and CDR2 FQNEAQ come from the germline V gene (reference sequence). V shed 5 bases and J shed 0 bases, with 4 bases lying between them. The length of the CDR3 is 12 residues. These data belong to a study of human T cells and chemical hapten exposure. Study information: Alopecia areata, totalis or universalis was found in mostly female patients.

TCRdb passed the RACE reads through MiXCR, listing each CDR3 protein once. Seen here are around 42,000 distinct CDR3 sequences, around 11% observed once, and the top ten hold approximately 6%. The sample's time point: pre-sensitization, week 0. Noted treatment: therapeutic diphenylcyclopropenone sensitization with weekly scalp DPC. Sequenced material: whole blood, taken in connection with sensitization to the hapten diphenylcyclopropenone (DPC). The sequence came from a woman in her twenties or thirties with alopecia areata. Some clones in this sample may be carry-over from other donors' samples. The J gene is TRBJ1-1, the V gene TRBV7-9; D is uncertain. The CDR3 region is CASSTVNTEAFF. The CDR3 nucleotides are TGTGCCAGCAGCACAGTGAACACTGAAGCTTTCTTT.